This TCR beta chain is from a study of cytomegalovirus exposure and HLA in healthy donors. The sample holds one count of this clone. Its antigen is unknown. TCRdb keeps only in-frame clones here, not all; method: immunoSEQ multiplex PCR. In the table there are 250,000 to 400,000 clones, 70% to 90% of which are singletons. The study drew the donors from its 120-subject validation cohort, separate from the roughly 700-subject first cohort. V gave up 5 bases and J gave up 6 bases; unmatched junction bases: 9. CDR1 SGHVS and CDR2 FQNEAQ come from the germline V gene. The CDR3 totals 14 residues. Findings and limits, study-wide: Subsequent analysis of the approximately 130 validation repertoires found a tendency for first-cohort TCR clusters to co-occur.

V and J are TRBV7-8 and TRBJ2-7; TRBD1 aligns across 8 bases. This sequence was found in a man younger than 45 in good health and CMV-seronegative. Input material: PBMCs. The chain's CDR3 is CASSLGRGRREQYF. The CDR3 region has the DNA TGTGCCAGCAGCCTCGGCAGGGGGCGGCGCGAGCAGTACTTC.